This entry lists 15 T cell receptor beta chains sequenced from one sample in a study of blood T cell repertoires in COVID-19. The repertoire was sequenced with immunoSEQ multiplex PCR; TCRdb's copy has only in-frame clones and lacks some. There are 80,000 or so clones in the sample; 65% to 85% occur only once, and 18% lies in the top ten. Sequenced input: peripheral blood. The receptors were sampled from a woman aged 55-70 years with acute or convalescent COVID-19.

This clone was detected once. V gene TRBV5-5 combines with J gene TRBJ1-2; no reliable D call. CDR3 length: 15 residues. From germline, CDR1 is SGHKS and CDR2 YYEKEE (reference sequence). Trimming pared 3 bases from V and 1 base from J, leaving 13 bases between. CDR3 loop: CASSSAQGGNYGYTF. The CDR3 DNA is TGTGCCAGCAGCTCCGCCCAAGGAGGTAACTATGGCTACACCTTC.

This chain's CDR3 is CASRDRGDQPQHF. The CDR3 region has the DNA TGTGCCAGCAGGGACAGGGGAGATCAGCCCCAGCATTTT. V usage is TRBV6-5 and J usage is TRBJ1-5; 9 nucleotides align to TRBD1. The CDR3 contains 13 residues. The V gene's germline CDR1 is MNHEY and CDR2 SVGAGI. Trimming removed 6 bases from V and 5 bases from J; junction bases left unmatched: 2.

This chain uses TRBV11-2 with TRBJ2-5, with D hard to call. Trimming shortened V by 1 base and J by 2 bases, and 8 bases separated the two germline ends. Per germline, CDR1 SGHAT and CDR2 FQNNGV. The CDR3 extends over 14 amino acids. In DNA, the CDR3 is TGTGCCAGCAGCTTAGGTTCAGGTCAAGAGACCCAGTACTTC. It is translated as CASSLGSGQETQYF.

The genes are TRBV6-6 and TRBJ1-1; weak D call: TRBD1 (6 bases). Trimming left V 7 bases short and J 1 base short, with 13 bases between. CDR3 length: 14 residues. Germline V lookup: CDR1 MNHNY, CDR2 SVGAGI (reference sequence). Written as DNA, the CDR3 is TGTGCCAGCACCCGGACAGCCCCGAACACTGAAGCTTTCTTT. It yields the protein CASTRTAPNTEAFF.

The chain carries TRBV12-3 or TRBV12-4 and TRBJ1-1, with D hard to call. V shed 5 bases and J shed 1 base, with 8 bases lying between them. The CDR3 has 13 amino acids. The CDR3 DNA reads TGTGCCAGCAGTCCCGGTTCGAACACTGAAGCTTTCTTT. Protein: CASSPGSNTEAFF.

This clone was counted between two and nine times. The chain uses TRBV6-6 and TRBJ2-7, with TRBD2 matching 8 bases. The germline CDR1 and CDR2 sequences are MNHNY and SVGAGI (reference sequence). Unmatched junction bases numbered 5, after V lost 4 bases and J lost 0 bases. The CDR3 extends over 15 amino acids. CDR3: CASSSGGGSSYEQYF. The CDR3 DNA sequence: TGTGCCAGCAGTTCCGGGGGGGGCAGCTCCTACGAGCAGTACTTC.

This chain uses TRBV29-1 with TRBJ1-4; TRBD1 agrees at 10 bases. Germline V gives CDR1 SQVTM, CDR2 ANQGSEA. The junction had 7 bases not matched to a gene; V was cut back by 5 bases and J by 7 bases. This CDR3 spans 14 amino acids. Written as DNA, the CDR3 is TGCAGCGTTCTAACCGGGACAGGGGTTGAAAAACTGTTTTTT. Its translation: CSVLTGTGVEKLFF.

This rearrangement joins TRBV5-8 to TRBJ1-5; D gene unclear. This CDR3 has 11 amino acids. With 1 base removed from V and 9 bases from J, the gap between germline ends came to 5 bases. CDR1 SGHTS and CDR2 YDEGEE come from the germline V gene. The CDR3 bases are TGTGCCAGCAGCTTGCAATGGCCCCAGCATTTT. The encoded protein is CASSLQWPQHF. The full variable domain, completed using reference TRBV5-8 and TRBJ1-5, is EAGVTQSPTHLIKTRGQQATLRCSPISGHTSVYWYQQALGLGLQFLLWYDEGEERNRGNFPPRFSGRQFPNYSSELNVNALELEDSALYLCASSLQWPQHFGDGTRLSIL.

The V call is TRBV6-2 or TRBV6-3, the J call TRBJ1-1, with TRBD1 identical over 7 bases. Germline V gene sequence: CDR1 MNHEY, CDR2 SVGEGT. The junction had 13 bases not matched to a gene; V was cut back by 5 bases and J by 1 base. There are 17 residues in the CDR3. The chain's CDR3 is CASSAFGTAVKNTEAFF. CDR3 nucleotide sequence: TGTGCCAGCAGTGCATTCGGGACAGCGGTTAAGAACACTGAAGCTTTCTTT.

This chain joins TRBV19 and TRBJ2-7, with unresolved D. Germline V CDR1 and CDR2: LNHDA, SQIVND (reference sequence). The CDR3 loop spans 14 amino acids. V lost 7 bases and J lost 0, with 13 bases in between. The CDR3 reads CASKNSLASYEQYF. CDR3 DNA: TGTGCCAGTAAGAACAGCCTCGCCTCCTACGAGCAGTACTTC.

This clone is categorized as medium-sized. The chain employs TRBV4-3 and TRBJ1-2; the match to TRBD1 covers 8 bases. The CDR3 is 16 residues long. J lost 2 bases, V lost 0 bases, and 5 bases had no gene match. Germline CDR1 LGHNA, CDR2 YSLEER. CDR3 amino acids: CASSQDHRGSNYGYTF. CDR3 DNA: TGCGCCAGCAGCCAAGACCACAGGGGGTCCAACTATGGCTACACCTTC.

The rearrangement links TRBV5-5 to TRBJ1-3; 8 nucleotides line up with TRBD1. The CDR3 loop spans 16 amino acids. The trim removed 0 bases at V and 2 bases at J, leaving 4 bases unmatched. Looked up from germline, CDR1 is SGHKS and CDR2 is YYEKEE (reference sequence). The CDR3 sequence: CASSLALQGAGNTIYF. CDR3 DNA sequence: TGTGCCAGCAGCTTGGCTTTACAGGGGGCTGGAAACACCATATATTTT.

The gene calls are TRBV7-2 and TRBJ2-3; 13 bases align to TRBD2. Germline CDR1 SGHTA, CDR2 FQGNSA. V gave up 7 bases and J gave up 2 bases; unmatched junction bases: 6. The CDR3 is 16 residues long. CDR3 DNA: TGTGCCAGCACTCAACTAGCGGGGGGGCCCACAGATACGCAGTATTTT. Translation: CASTQLAGGPTDTQYF.

The chain is built from TRBV5-1 and TRBJ1-6, with D perhaps TRBD1 (5 bases). V was clipped by 0 bases and J by 5 bases, with 9 bases between them. CDR1 and CDR2 from the germline V gene are SGHRS and YFSETQ. The CDR3 covers 15 residues. The CDR3 sequence: CASSLGWGDNSPLHF. The CDR3 nucleotides read TGCGCCAGCAGCTTGGGGTGGGGCGATAATTCACCCCTCCACTTT.

The chain is built from TRBV7-2 and TRBJ1-4, with a tentative D call TRBD1 (5 bases). The CDR3 sequence is 14 residues long. Germline CDR1 and CDR2: SGHTA and FQGNSA. Deletions cut 1 base from V and 10 bases from J, with 13 bases between. The CDR3 region is CASSLVDRQGKLFF. For the CDR3, the DNA is TGTGCCAGCAGCTTAGTAGACCGGCAGGGAAAACTGTTTTTT.